This T cell receptor (beta chain) was obtained from a study of shared clonotypes between healthy human individuals. Per germline, CDR1 SGHAT and CDR2 FQNNGV. Trimming at V came to 1 base and at J to 2 bases, leaving 6 bases not matched to a gene. This CDR3 has 16 residues. The repertoire was sequenced with immunoSEQ multiplex PCR; TCRdb's copy has only in-frame clones and lacks some. The data contain roughly 680,000 clones, around 70% of them singletons. The chain joins TRBV11-2 to TRBJ2-5; TRBD1 matches 8 bases. The receptor was isolated from a woman aged 25-40 years in good health. The sequenced material came from memory CD4+ T cells sorted from blood. Subset in this sample: CD45RA-negative fraction. The CDR3 region is CASSLAVGTGQETQYF. CDR3 nucleotides: TGTGCCAGCAGCTTAGCCGTCGGGACAGGACAAGAGACCCAGTACTTC.